A selection of T cell receptor beta chains follows, all from one sample in a study of CD8 T cells in Susac syndrome. TCRdb re-called the immunoSEQ multiplex PCR reads with MiXCR, one entry per CDR3 protein. The repertoire holds 80,000 or so distinct CDR3 sequences, around 94% seen once, with about 0.52% in the top ten. The specimen was CD8+ T cells from PBMCs. The origin of the receptors is a human donor with Susac syndrome. Both conserved end residues are part of each CDR3. D genes are given only for firm matches. Clone size is not always given. Where it is, it says once, few, many or a class for expanded clones.

J	size	V	D	CDR3	DNA
TRBJ2-7	-	TRBV2	-	CASSAYPLDEQYF	TGTGCCAGCAGTGCATACCCGCTCGACGAGCAGTACTTC
TRBJ2-2	-	TRBV6-2/TRBV6-3	TRBD2	CASSSGDTGELFF	TGTGCCAGCAGTAGCGGGGACACCGGGGAGCTGTTTTTT
TRBJ1-5	few	TRBV25-1	-	CASSLGGDQPQHF	TGTGCCAGCAGTTTGGGGGGCGATCAGCCCCAGCATTTT
TRBJ1-3	-	TRBV20-1	-	CSARGVGIGNTIYF	TGCAGTGCTAGAGGTGTAGGGATTGGAAACACCATATATTTT
TRBJ2-2	-	TRBV6-5	TRBD2	CASNGLAGLTGELFF	TGTGCCAGCAACGGTCTAGCGGGGTTAACCGGGGAGCTGTTTTTT
TRBJ2-3	-	TRBV7-8	TRBD1	CASSLGQGGSDTQYF	TGTGCCAGCAGCCTGGGACAGGGCGGGTCGGATACGCAGTATTTT
TRBJ2-7	-	TRBV20-1	-	CSARDIRSSYEQYF	TGCAGTGCTAGAGATATAAGGAGCTCCTACGAGCAGTACTTC
TRBJ2-7	-	TRBV12-3/TRBV12-4	-	CASSFWLYEQYF	TGTGCCAGCAGTTTTTGGTTGTACGAGCAGTACTTC
TRBJ1-5	once	TRBV6-2/TRBV6-3	-	CASSYSGRGNQPQHF	TGTGCCAGCAGTTACTCGGGCAGGGGTAATCAGCCCCAGCATTTT
TRBJ2-3	-	TRBV14	-	CASSQVRGDTQYF	TGTGCCAGCAGCCAAGTCCGAGGAGATACGCAGTATTTT
TRBJ2-1	-	TRBV13	TRBD1	CASTGTEKINEQFF	TGTGCCAGCACCGGGACAGAGAAGATCAATGAGCAGTTCTTC
TRBJ2-5	-	TRBV5-1	-	CASSFRGGLREETQYF	TGCGCCAGCAGCTTTCGCGGGGGCCTCCGTGAGGAGACCCAGTACTTC
TRBJ1-2	-	TRBV9	-	CASSQGSRGYTF	TGTGCCAGCAGTCAGGGCTCTCGGGGCTACACCTTC
TRBJ2-2	few	TRBV6-5	-	CASRIGTTNTGELFF	TGTGCCAGCAGAATCGGGACCACGAACACCGGGGAGCTGTTTTTT
TRBJ2-2	-	TRBV7-9	-	CASRPAEREGPWTGELFF	TGTGCCAGCAGGCCAGCAGAGAGAGAAGGGCCGTGGACCGGGGAGCTGTTTTTT
TRBJ2-7	-	TRBV30	-	CAWRARAYEQYF	TGTGCCTGGAGGGCCCGGGCCTACGAGCAGTACTTC
TRBJ2-7	-	TRBV7-7	-	CASSPDGGAYEQYF	TGTGCCAGCAGCCCGGACGGAGGCGCCTACGAGCAGTACTTC
TRBJ2-3	once	TRBV11-2	-	CASSLRPGAEVTDTQYF	TGTGCCAGCAGCTTACGACCCGGGGCGGAAGTGACAGATACGCAGTATTTT
TRBJ2-1	-	TRBV4-2	-	CASRSYNEQFF	TGTGCCAGCAGGTCTTACAATGAGCAGTTCTTC
TRBJ2-3	-	TRBV28	-	CASSFRQGGADTQYF	TGTGCCAGCAGTTTTAGGCAGGGTGGAGCAGATACGCAGTATTTT
TRBJ1-3	-	TRBV9	-	CASSAPLKNTIYF	TGTGCCAGCAGCGCCCCGCTTAAAAACACCATATATTTT
TRBJ2-1	-	TRBV7-8	-	CASSPRAGRSYNEQFF	TGTGCCAGCAGCCCGAGGGCAGGACGCTCCTACAATGAGCAGTTCTTC
TRBJ2-1	-	TRBV11-2	TRBD1	CASSYRGYNEQFF	TGTGCCAGCAGCTACAGGGGTTACAATGAGCAGTTCTTC
TRBJ2-2	-	TRBV11-1	TRBD2	CASSRSGLANTGELFF	TGTGCCAGCAGCCGATCGGGACTAGCGAACACCGGGGAGCTGTTTTTT
TRBJ2-7	-	TRBV20-1	-	CSASPGSGPGYEQYF	TGCAGTGCTAGCCCCGGGAGCGGCCCTGGTTACGAGCAGTACTTC
TRBJ1-1	-	TRBV28	-	CASSFGAGLTEAFF	TGTGCCAGCAGTTTCGGTGCAGGGTTAACTGAAGCTTTCTTT
TRBJ2-3	-	TRBV6-4	TRBD2	CASSSSGGSTDTQYF	TGTGCCAGCAGTTCTAGCGGGGGGAGCACAGATACGCAGTATTTT
TRBJ2-1	few	TRBV12-3/TRBV12-4	-	CASSLVRNEQFF	TGTGCCAGCAGTTTAGTTCGGAATGAGCAGTTCTTC
TRBJ2-7	-	TRBV7-8	-	CASSHSSYEQYF	TGTGCCAGCAGCCACAGTTCCTACGAGCAGTACTTC
TRBJ1-1	-	TRBV5-1	TRBD1	CASSFRQGPLEAFF	TGCGCCAGCAGCTTCAGACAGGGGCCCTTGGAAGCTTTCTTT
TRBJ2-5	-	TRBV7-8	TRBD1	CASTWDRRLETQYF	TGTGCCAGCACCTGGGACAGGAGATTAGAGACCCAGTACTTC
TRBJ1-1	once	TRBV7-9	-	CASSLGAQEAFF	TGTGCCAGCAGCTTAGGGGCGCAGGAGGCTTTCTTT
TRBJ1-2	-	TRBV29-1	-	CSVGRDTPNYGYTF	TGCAGCGTTGGGAGGGACACCCCTAACTATGGCTACACCTTC
TRBJ2-1	-	TRBV9	-	CASSGLTGIEQFF	TGTGCCAGCAGCGGGCTTACTGGCATTGAGCAGTTCTTC
TRBJ2-3	-	TRBV10-3	-	CAISESTRDGTDTQYF	TGTGCCATCAGTGAGTCGACTAGGGACGGCACAGATACGCAGTATTTT
TRBJ2-7	-	TRBV20-1	-	CSANSGGEQYF	TGCAGTGCTAACTCGGGCGGCGAGCAGTACTTC
TRBJ1-1	-	TRBV24-1	TRBD1	CATSDNRDSSEAFF	TGTGCCACCAGTGATAACCGGGACAGTTCTGAAGCTTTCTTT
TRBJ2-7	-	TRBV5-1	-	CASSLITESYEQYF	TGCGCCAGCAGCTTGATCACGGAGTCCTACGAGCAGTACTTC
TRBJ1-2	-	TRBV27	-	CASRRTAPNYGYTF	TGTGCCAGCAGGCGGACAGCCCCTAACTATGGCTACACCTTC
TRBJ2-3	-	TRBV6-2/TRBV6-3	TRBD1	CASNGGDRSTDTQYF	TGTGCCAGCAACGGAGGGGACAGGAGCACAGATACGCAGTATTTT
TRBJ2-5	-	TRBV9	TRBD2	CASSGLAGGPLETQYF	TGTGCCAGCAGCGGGCTAGCGGGGGGGCCTTTGGAGACCCAGTACTTC
TRBJ2-7	-	TRBV20-1	-	CSASSGRTSYEQYF	TGCAGTGCTAGTTCGGGCAGGACCTCCTACGAGCAGTACTTC
TRBJ2-7	-	TRBV13	-	CASSTGGGGHEQYF	TGTGCCAGCAGCACGGGAGGAGGGGGGCACGAGCAGTACTTC
TRBJ2-5	-	TRBV6-2/TRBV6-3	-	CASRYSGAQETQYF	TGTGCCAGCCGCTATTCGGGGGCCCAAGAGACCCAGTACTTC
TRBJ2-5	-	TRBV7-9	-	CASSLVHTAQETQYF	TGTGCCAGCAGCTTAGTCCATACAGCGCAAGAGACCCAGTACTTC
TRBJ1-1	-	TRBV30	-	CAWSVPYRRNTEAFF	TGTGCCTGGAGTGTACCTTACAGGCGTAACACTGAAGCTTTCTTT
TRBJ2-3	-	TRBV15	-	CATSTVRTGRGDTQYF	TGTGCCACCAGCACCGTTCGGACGGGCCGCGGGGATACGCAGTATTTT
TRBJ2-3	-	TRBV11-2	TRBD2	CASTTGLAGGRSDTQYF	TGTGCCAGCACCACAGGACTCGCGGGGGGGCGATCAGATACGCAGTATTTT
TRBJ1-1	-	TRBV7-8	TRBD1	CASSSSQGILNTEAFF	TGTGCCAGCAGCTCCTCACAGGGGATATTGAACACTGAAGCTTTCTTT
TRBJ1-2	-	TRBV9	TRBD1	CASSVGDSNYGYTF	TGTGCCAGCAGCGTTGGGGACAGCAACTATGGCTACACCTTC
TRBJ2-1	-	TRBV28	TRBD1	CASSSPRTGSYNEQFF	TGTGCCAGCAGTTCTCCTCGGACAGGTTCCTACAATGAGCAGTTCTTC
TRBJ1-5	-	TRBV4-2	TRBD1	CASSLPGQSNQPQHF	TGTGCCAGCAGCCTGCCGGGACAGTCCAATCAGCCCCAGCATTTT
TRBJ1-2	once	TRBV12-3/TRBV12-4	TRBD1	CASSYSGTGTNYGYTF	TGTGCCAGCAGTTACAGTGGGACAGGGACTAACTATGGCTACACCTTC
TRBJ2-7	-	TRBV28	-	CASSGERRSEQYF	TGTGCCAGCAGTGGGGAAAGGCGCAGCGAGCAGTACTTC
TRBJ2-7	once	TRBV30	-	CAWRGDEPPYEQYF	TGTGCCTGGAGGGGCGACGAACCCCCCTACGAGCAGTACTTC